These T cell receptor beta chains were read from a single sample in a study of shared clonotypes between healthy human individuals. This table comes from immunoSEQ multiplex PCR, and its TCRdb copy is limited to in-frame clones, with some not included. This sample carries some 300,000 clones, about 70% of them seen once, and the ten largest clones take around 9.3%. Sequenced material: memory CD4+ T cells sorted from blood. These receptors were collected from a man aged 30 to 39 in good health. CDR3s include the opening cysteine and the closing phenylalanine or tryptophan. A D gene is named only where the DNA matches it firmly. Some rows have no size entry. The others give once, few or many, or a class for an expanded clone.

clone size | J gene | D gene | CDR3 length | V gene | CDR3 protein | CDR3 DNA
. | TRBJ2-2 | . | 16 | TRBV7-2 | CASSLFGATNTGELFF | TGTGCCAGCAGCCTCTTTGGGGCCACGAACACCGGGGAGCTGTTTTTT
. | TRBJ2-1 | TRBD2 | 16 | TRBV7-2 | CASSPGPSGRINEQFF | TGTGCCAGCAGCCCTGGGCCTAGCGGACGCATCAATGAGCAGTTCTTC
. | TRBJ2-1 | TRBD1 | 15 | TRBV11-2 | CASSPTGTGFDEQFF | TGTGCCAGCAGCCCGACCGGGACAGGGTTCGATGAGCAGTTCTTC
. | TRBJ2-7 | . | 12 | TRBV18 | CASSASNYEQYF | TGTGCCAGCTCCGCATCAAACTACGAGCAGTACTTC
few | TRBJ2-2 | . | 16 | TRBV2 | CASSALKGANTGELFF | TGTGCCAGCAGTGCCCTTAAGGGGGCGAACACCGGGGAGCTGTTTTTT
few | TRBJ2-2 | TRBD1 | 13 | TRBV27 | CASSRQGTGELFF | TGTGCCAGCAGTCGACAGGGGACCGGGGAGCTGTTTTTT
. | TRBJ2-3 | . | 17 | TRBV5-1 | CASSPKVVADLTDTQYF | TGCGCCAGCAGCCCCAAGGTGGTGGCGGACCTCACAGATACGCAGTATTTT
. | TRBJ2-5 | . | 15 | TRBV5-1 | CASSLQPDSQETQYF | TGCGCCAGCAGCTTGCAGCCAGATAGCCAAGAGACCCAGTACTTC
. | TRBJ2-5 | TRBD2 | 18 | TRBV10-1 | CASSFDLAGVIVPETQYF | TGCGCCAGCAGCTTCGATCTAGCGGGAGTCATAGTCCCAGAGACCCAGTACTTC
few | TRBJ2-1 | . | 12 | TRBV28 | CASSSLRYEQFF | TGTGCCAGCAGTTCCTTACGTTATGAGCAGTTCTTC
once | TRBJ2-4 | . | 13 | TRBV5-4 | CASSPGAKNIQYF | TGTGCCAGCAGCCCGGGGGCCAAAAACATTCAGTACTTC
. | TRBJ2-3 | . | 14 | TRBV7-9 | CASSLMGLRDTQYF | TGTGCCAGCAGCTTAATGGGACTCCGGGATACGCAGTATTTT
. | TRBJ1-2 | . | 14 | TRBV5-1 | CASSLGHPNYGYTF | TGCGCCAGCAGCTTGGGGCACCCTAACTATGGCTACACCTTC
. | TRBJ1-2 | . | 12 | TRBV6-5 | CATSETAYGYTF | TGTGCCACCTCGGAGACGGCCTATGGCTACACCTTC
. | TRBJ2-5 | . | 13 | TRBV2 | CASSEEGMVTQYF | TGTGCCAGCAGTGAAGAAGGAATGGTGACCCAGTACTTC
. | TRBJ2-7 | . | 14 | TRBV10-3 | CAISVSGKPYEQYF | TGTGCCATCAGTGTTAGCGGAAAGCCCTACGAGCAGTACTTC
. | TRBJ1-1 | . | 17 | TRBV10-3 | CAISESTAGEGGGSAFF | TGTGCCATCAGTGAGTCGACGGCGGGTGAAGGTGGGGGCTCAGCTTTCTTT
. | TRBJ2-1 | . | 13 | TRBV7-6 | CASTHGSYNEQFF | TGTGCCAGCACCCATGGGTCATACAATGAGCAGTTCTTC
. | TRBJ1-5 | TRBD1 | 13 | TRBV10-3 | CAIRKGASQPQHF | TGTGCCATCAGGAAGGGGGCTTCCCAGCCCCAGCATTTT
once | TRBJ2-1 | . | 14 | TRBV30 | CAWMGRGSVNEQFF | TGTGCCTGGATGGGCAGGGGTTCTGTGAATGAGCAGTTCTTC
once | TRBJ2-1 | . | 13 | TRBV5-1 | CASSFQPLGEQFF | TGCGCCAGCAGCTTTCAACCCTTAGGTGAGCAGTTCTTC
. | TRBJ2-1 | TRBD1 | 14 | TRBV4-2 | CASSQGDRANEQFF | TGTGCCAGCAGCCAAGGGGACAGGGCAAATGAGCAGTTCTTC
few | TRBJ2-2 | . | 13 | TRBV6-5 | CASSYAGAGELFF | TGTGCCAGCAGTTACGCAGGTGCCGGGGAGCTGTTTTTT
. | TRBJ2-1 | . | 10 | TRBV30 | CAWSRGEQFF | TGTGCCTGGAGTCGGGGTGAGCAGTTCTTC
. | TRBJ2-2 | . | 15 | TRBV28 | CASRTPGLNTGELFF | TGTGCCAGCAGGACCCCAGGACTGAACACCGGGGAGCTGTTTTTT
. | TRBJ2-7 | . | 13 | TRBV10-1 | CASSESGAYEQYF | TGCGCCAGCAGTGAGTCCGGCGCCTACGAGCAGTACTTC
many | TRBJ2-3 | TRBD2 | 16 | TRBV5-5 | CASSLAGGVSTDTQYF | TGTGCCAGCAGCTTGGCGGGGGGAGTTAGTACAGATACGCAGTATTTT
. | TRBJ2-7 | . | 13 | TRBV10-1 | CASSEGRSYEQYF | TGCGCCAGCAGTGAAGGGAGATCCTACGAGCAGTACTTC
. | TRBJ2-2 | . | 14 | TRBV7-3 | CASSTRMNTGELFF | TGTGCCAGCAGCACAAGGATGAACACCGGGGAGCTGTTTTTT
. | TRBJ2-1 | . | 14 | TRBV2 | CASSGGERYNEQFF | TGTGCCAGCAGTGGGGGGGAGAGATACAATGAGCAGTTCTTC
. | TRBJ1-1 | TRBD1 | 15 | TRBV9 | CASSPIRGASLEAFF | TGTGCCAGCAGCCCGATCAGGGGGGCATCCCTTGAAGCTTTCTTT
. | TRBJ2-2 | TRBD2 | 16 | TRBV7-2 | CASSLDIAGARGELFF | TGTGCCAGCAGCTTAGATATCGCGGGAGCTCGAGGGGAGCTGTTTTTT
. | TRBJ2-1 | TRBD2 | 15 | TRBV6-6 | CASSYSGLASNEQFF | TGTGCCAGCAGTTACTCGGGACTAGCGAGCAATGAGCAGTTCTTC
. | TRBJ2-2 | . | 12 | TRBV7-8 | CASSLVGGELFF | TGTGCCAGCAGCTTAGTAGGGGGGGAGCTGTTTTTT
. | TRBJ2-5 | TRBD2 | 19 | TRBV5-1 | CASSFLATTTSGREETQYF | TGCGCCAGCAGCTTCCTGGCTACTACTACTAGCGGGAGGGAAGAGACCCAGTACTTC
. | TRBJ1-5 | . | 18 | TRBV9 | CASSVAPPGGRSNQPQHF | TGTGCCAGCAGCGTAGCCCCTCCGGGGGGTAGGAGCAATCAGCCCCAGCATTTT
. | TRBJ2-7 | TRBD2 | 13 | TRBV29-1 | CSVSPGLEYEQYF | TGCAGCGTCTCCCCGGGACTAGAATACGAGCAGTACTTC
few | TRBJ2-7 | . | 13 | TRBV6-1 | CASSEGSQNEQYF | TGTGCCAGCAGTGAAGGCTCTCAGAACGAGCAGTACTTC
. | TRBJ2-5 | . | 18 | TRBV21-1 | CASSKVGATKARQETQYF | TGTGCCAGCAGCAAAGTTGGGGCGACAAAGGCCCGCCAAGAGACCCAGTACTTC
. | TRBJ2-7 | TRBD2 | 15 | TRBV5-4 | CASSLAGGGGYEQYF | TGTGCCAGCAGCTTGGCTGGAGGCGGGGGCTACGAGCAGTACTTC
once | TRBJ1-5 | . | 14 | TRBV5-6 | CASSRGYSNQPQHF | TGTGCCAGCAGCAGGGGATATAGCAATCAGCCCCAGCATTTT
. | TRBJ2-7 | . | 16 | TRBV28 | CASSSGGGLDRGEQYF | TGTGCCAGCAGTTCCGGAGGGGGATTAGATCGTGGCGAGCAGTACTTC